The 3 T cell receptor beta chains presented below share a single source sample, sequenced in a study of T cell clones after liver transplantation (dated by TCRdb to between 2018 and 2021). Preparation of the library involved the immunoSEQ multiplex PCR assay. TCRdb's version of the immuneACCESS table is confined to in-frame rearrangements and falls short of the full clone set. An unresolved V gene accounts for under half of the shortfall where checked; the remainder is of unknown origin. The sample table lists tens of thousands of clones, over 70% of them with a count of one. Approximately 0.81% of the sample belongs to the ten largest clones. The sample in question was CD4+ T cells from blood, obtained 12 months after liver transplant. Every receptor here comes from a human patient who received a liver transplant. After a transplant, some T cells may be the graft donor's own cells.

The chain has TRBV7-2 and TRBJ2-7, with 9 bases aligning to TRBD2. Germline V CDR1 and CDR2: SGHTA, FQGNSA. This CDR3 contains 18 residues. The V and J ends lost 7 bases and 3 bases, in that order; junction bases with no gene match: 19. CDR3 region: CASTPGVVAGVRGYEQYF. The CDR3 nucleotides are TGTGCCAGCACCCCGGGGGTGGTAGCGGGAGTGAGAGGCTACGAGCAGTACTTC. Drawing the rest from reference TRBV7-2 and TRBJ2-7, the complete variable domain is GAGVSQSPSNKVTEKGKDVELRCDPISGHTALYWYRQSLGQGLEFLIYFQGNSAPDKSGLPSDRFSAERTGGSVSTLTIQRTQQEDSAVYLCASTPGVVAGVRGYEQYFGPGTRLTVT.

The V gene is TRBV5-1, the J gene TRBJ2-3; 8 bases match TRBD1. The CDR3 consists of 15 residues. Germline V gene lookup returns CDR1 SGHRS and CDR2 YFSETQ. V was pared by 4 bases and J by 4 bases, with 8 bases of the junction left unmatched. CDR3 residues: CASSGGRGRADTQYF. Here the CDR3 DNA reads TGCGCCAGCAGCGGGGGCAGGGGGCGCGCAGATACGCAGTATTTT. The full variable domain, its missing parts supplied by reference TRBV5-1 and TRBJ2-3, is KAGVTQTPRYLIKTRGQQVTLSCSPISGHRSVSWYQQTPGQGLQFLFEYFSETQRNKGNFPGRFSGRQFSNSRSEMNVSTLELGDSALYLCASSGGRGRADTQYFGPGTRLTVL.

The chain combines TRBV5-1 with TRBJ2-5, with D perhaps matching TRBD1 (6 bases). Germline V gene sequence: CDR1 SGHRS, CDR2 YFSETQ. The CDR3 covers 14 residues. The V end lost 1 base, the J end lost 3 bases, and 10 bases lay between the germline ends. CDR3 sequence reads: CASSLMQGKETQYF. CDR3 in DNA: TGCGCCAGCAGCTTGATGCAGGGGAAAGAGACCCAGTACTTC.